These 25 T cell receptor beta chains originate from one sample sequenced in a study of blood T cell repertoires in COVID-19. Data came from immunoSEQ multiplex PCR; TCRdb stores just in-frame clones and leaves some out. The sample lists around 700,000 clones, approximately 90% occurring once. Specimen: peripheral blood. All receptors come from a woman younger than 35 with acute or convalescent COVID-19.

J is TRBJ1-3 and V is TRBV2; D is perhaps TRBD1 (5 bases). V lost 6 bases, J lost 2 bases, and 11 bases lay in between. Germline V gene lookup returns CDR1 SNHLY and CDR2 FYNNEI. CDR3 length: 14 residues. Written as DNA, the CDR3 is TGTGCCAGCAGACAACAGGCGCCTGGAAACACCATATATTTT. Encoded protein: CASRQQAPGNTIYF. The whole variable domain, filled in from reference TRBV2 and TRBJ1-3, reads EPEVTQTPSHQVTQMGQEVILRCVPISNHLYFYWYRQILGQKVEFLVSFYNNEISEKSEIFDDQFSVERPDGSNFTLKIRSTKLEDSAMYFCASRQQAPGNTIYFGEGSWLTVV.

This clone was detected only a few times. The J gene is TRBJ1-1, the V gene TRBV12-5; no clear D gene. CDR3 length: 13 residues. Germline values: CDR1 LGHNT, CDR2 FRNRAP. Trimming shortened V by 7 bases and J by 4 bases, and 13 bases separated the two germline ends. CDR3 bases: TGTGCTAGTGCCCCTAATCGCGGCACTGAAGCTTTCTTT. Its translation: CASAPNRGTEAFF.

The chain is built from TRBV6-1 and TRBJ1-2; tentative D call: TRBD1 (5 bases). The CDR3 consists of 14 residues. Trimming shortened V by 0 bases and J by 2 bases, and 7 bases separated the two germline ends. Germline assignment: CDR1 MNHNS and CDR2 SASEGT. CDR3 region: CASSEAGGNYGYTF. DNA for the CDR3: TGTGCCAGCAGTGAAGCGGGGGGGAACTATGGCTACACCTTC.

V and J are TRBV25-1 and TRBJ1-2, with D uncertain. The CDR3 is made up of 14 amino acids. CDR1 is MGHDK, CDR2 SYGVNS, per germline. V lost 7 bases to trimming and J lost 2 bases, with 14 bases between them. The CDR3 nucleotides read TGTGCCAGCAACCCGGGGAAGACAAACTATGGCTACACCTTC. The encoded protein is CASNPGKTNYGYTF.

This chain connects TRBV10-3 to TRBJ2-7; TRBD1 agrees at 8 bases. V was pared by 8 bases and J by 4 bases, with 4 bases of the junction left unmatched. The CDR3 contains 12 residues. Germline CDR1 reads ENHRY; CDR2 reads SYGVKD. The CDR3 DNA follows: TGTGCCATCGGACAGGGCCTATACGAGCAGTACTTC. This gives the protein CAIGQGLYEQYF.

The rearrangement uses TRBV23-1 and TRBJ1-2, with TRBD1 as a possible D gene (5 bases). TRBV23-1 is an ORF, and what it does is uncertain. Trimming shortened V by 4 bases and J by 4 bases, and 19 bases separated the two germline ends. This CDR3 contains 16 residues. The CDR3 here is CASSPPLCRQSYGYTF. The DNA for the CDR3 is TGCGCCAGCAGTCCCCCCCTTTGTAGACAGTCCTATGGCTACACCTTC.

The chain couples TRBV5-5 to TRBJ2-2, with D unclear. Germline V lookup: CDR1 SGHKS, CDR2 YYEKEE (reference sequence). V was shortened by 1 base and J by 4 bases, with 14 bases between the two germline ends. The CDR3 is 16 residues long. As DNA, the CDR3 is TGTGCCAGCAGCTTGAGACTGATAAAGAGCACCGGGGAGCTGTTTTTT. It encodes CASSLRLIKSTGELFF.

The J gene is TRBJ1-2, the V gene TRBV11-2; tentatively, D is TRBD1 (6 bases). V was shortened by 3 bases and J by 7 bases, with 18 bases between the two germline ends. CDR1 and CDR2 (germline): SGHAT, FQNNGV. The CDR3 sequence is 15 residues long. The CDR3 protein is CASSFPGGAVVGYTF. The CDR3 nucleotides read TGTGCCAGCAGCTTCCCCGGGGGGGCAGTGGTTGGCTACACCTTC.

The V gene is TRBV24-1, the J gene TRBJ1-3; D perhaps matches TRBD1 (5 bases). Trimming pared 5 bases from V and 2 bases from J, leaving 21 bases between. The germline V gene encodes CDR1 KGHDR and CDR2 SFDVKD. The CDR3 consists of 18 residues. The CDR3 sequence is CATSGTSGEGKAGNTIYF. CDR3 bases: TGTGCCACCAGTGGGACCTCGGGAGAGGGGAAGGCTGGAAACACCATATATTTT.

This clone was counted a single time. The chain combines TRBV29-1 with TRBJ2-1, with a tentative D call TRBD1 (7 bases). Germline loops: CDR1 SQVTM, CDR2 ANQGSEA. Trimming removed 7 bases from V and 3 bases from J, with 16 bases in between. This CDR3 comprises 14 residues. The chain's CDR3 is CSAEGRDSYNEQFF. The CDR3 coding sequence is TGCAGCGCGGAGGGCCGGGACAGCTACAATGAGCAGTTCTTC.

The J gene is TRBJ2-5, the V gene TRBV10-2; perhaps TRBD2 as D (5 bases). The CDR3 extends over 14 amino acids. The germline V gene has CDR1 WSHSY and CDR2 SAAADI. V lost 5 bases and J lost 5, with 15 bases in between. The CDR3: CASSSSRGSETQYF. CDR3 sequence (DNA): TGCGCCAGCAGTTCTAGTCGGGGTAGCGAGACCCAGTACTTC.

This rearrangement joins TRBV3-1 (or the pseudogene TRBV3-2) to TRBJ1-6, with a weak D call TRBD1 (6 bases). This CDR3 is 16 amino acids long. CDR1 is LGHDT, CDR2 YNNKEL, per germline (reference sequence). Trimming pared 4 bases from V and 10 bases from J, leaving 20 bases between. The chain's CDR3 is CASSRVEALRGSPLHF. The CDR3, as DNA: TGTGCCAGCAGCCGCGTCGAGGCCCTAAGGGGGTCACCCCTCCACTTT.

This clone was observed at least ten times. This sequence joins TRBV6-1 and TRBJ2-2; 10 nucleotides line up with TRBD1. V shed 3 bases and J 1 base; nucleotides not matched to a gene: 8. Germline CDR1 is MNHNS and CDR2 is SASEGT. The CDR3 length is 18 residues. CDR3 protein: CASSDPGQGSENTGELFF. CDR3 DNA: TGTGCCAGCAGTGACCCGGGACAGGGGTCGGAGAACACCGGGGAGCTGTTTTTT.

V is TRBV7-6 and J is TRBJ1-5, with a possible D match to TRBD1 (5 bases). V was shortened by 1 base and J by 2 bases, with 9 bases between the two germline ends. The V gene's germline CDR1 is SGHVS and CDR2 FNYEAQ. CDR3 length: 15 amino acids. The chain's CDR3 is CASSLGRGGNQPQHF. The CDR3 nucleotides are TGTGCCAGCAGCTTAGGGAGGGGAGGCAATCAGCCCCAGCATTTT.

Details on this clone: The same CDR3 is also encoded by other DNA sequences in this sample. J is TRBJ2-1 and V is TRBV6-5; TRBD2 matches at 7 bases. There are 15 residues in the CDR3. The germline V gene has CDR1 MNHEY and CDR2 SVGAGI. Unmatched junction bases numbered 4, after V lost 2 bases and J lost 3 bases. The DNA for the CDR3 is TGTGCCAGCAGTTACACGGGCGGGGGCTACAATGAGCAGTTCTTC. This codes for CASSYTGGGYNEQFF.

Of note for this clone: This sample also contains other DNA sequences that code for the same CDR3. The rearrangement links TRBV6-2 or TRBV6-3 to TRBJ1-3, with TRBD1 identical over 8 bases. Germline CDR1 and CDR2: MNHEY and SVGEGT. This CDR3 is built from 12 residues. Trimming removed 5 bases from V and 7 bases from J; junction bases left unmatched: 1. The CDR3 here is CASSDRGNTIYF. As DNA, the CDR3 is TGTGCCAGCAGTGACAGGGGTAACACCATATATTTT.

The chain employs TRBV24-1 and TRBJ2-3, with 7 bases identical to TRBD1. There are 16 residues in the CDR3. The junction had 11 bases not matched to a gene; V was cut back by 5 bases and J by 4 bases. Germline V lookup: CDR1 KGHDR, CDR2 SFDVKD. The CDR3 spells CATSVRQGVFADTQYF. The DNA for the CDR3 is TGTGCCACCAGTGTTCGACAGGGTGTTTTTGCAGATACGCAGTATTTT.

V and J are TRBV6-5 and TRBJ2-7; 7 bases align to TRBD2. Unmatched junction bases numbered 5, after V lost 6 bases and J lost 3 bases. CDR3 size: 13 residues. Germline CDR1 is MNHEY and CDR2 is SVGAGI. CDR3 sequence reads: CASRGGWDYEQYF. The CDR3, as DNA: TGTGCCAGCAGGGGGGGGTGGGACTACGAGCAGTACTTC.

The chain is built from TRBV5-6 and TRBJ2-1, with D tentatively TRBD1 (5 bases). The CDR3 loop spans 13 amino acids. V dropped 5 bases and J dropped 4 bases, with 10 bases sitting between them. Germline-derived CDR1 and CDR2 are SGHDT and YYEEEE. CDR3 sequence reads: CASSDPGYNEQFF. In DNA, the CDR3 is TGTGCCAGCAGTGATCCAGGGTACAATGAGCAGTTCTTC.

This clone is a singleton in its sample. The gene calls are TRBV6-5 and TRBJ1-4, with no clear D. Trimming removed 4 bases from V and 2 bases from J, with 2 bases in between. Germline assignment: CDR1 MNHEY and CDR2 SVGAGI. The CDR3 spans 12 residues. CDR3 nucleotides: TGTGCCAGCAGTTCGACTAATGAAAAACTGTTTTTT. Translated: CASSSTNEKLFF.

This rearrangement joins TRBV11-2 to TRBJ2-7; D is possibly TRBD1 (6 bases). There are 14 residues in the CDR3. The V gene's germline CDR1 is SGHAT and CDR2 FQNNGV. Trimming took 3 bases from V and 3 from J, leaving 12 bases between them. The CDR3 protein is CASSFRDTIYEQYF. CDR3 bases: TGTGCCAGCAGCTTCCGGGACACGATCTACGAGCAGTACTTC.

This clone was seen a single time. The chain carries TRBV11-2 and TRBJ1-1; the D gene is possibly TRBD1 (5 bases). V gave up 5 bases and J gave up 3 bases, with 22 bases separating them. From germline, CDR1 is SGHAT and CDR2 FQNNGV. This CDR3 is built from 17 residues. The CDR3 nucleotides read TGTGCCAGCAGCCTAGGGACTCCCAAAGGCTCTGACACTGAAGCTTTCTTT. Its protein is CASSLGTPKGSDTEAFF.

The chain combines TRBV28 with TRBJ2-1; weak D call: TRBD1 (6 bases). The CDR3 sequence is 12 residues long. Germline CDR1 and CDR2: MDHEN and SYDVKM. V was trimmed by 4 bases and J by 9 bases, leaving 10 bases between them. DNA of the CDR3: TGTGCCAGCAGTTCCCAGGGGATTGAGCAGTTCTTC. Protein: CASSSQGIEQFF.

This clone has a single count. The CDR3 here is CASSYEGDGYTF. CDR3 nucleotide sequence: TGTGCCAGCAGTTATGAGGGGGATGGCTACACCTTC. The V call is TRBV6-5, the J call TRBJ1-2; D is perhaps TRBD1 (6 bases). The V end lost 3 bases, the J end lost 6 bases, and 8 bases lay between the germline ends. The germline V gene has CDR1 MNHEY and CDR2 SVGAGI. This CDR3 comprises 12 residues.

The V and J genes are TRBV11-2 and TRBJ1-1; the D gene is possibly TRBD1 (6 bases). The V gene's germline CDR1 is SGHAT and CDR2 FQNNGV. V lost 5 bases and J 3 bases, leaving 16 bases between the germline ends. This CDR3 has 15 amino acids. The CDR3 DNA reads as TGTGCCAGCAGCCAAAATGGAGACAGGTACACTGAAGCTTTCTTT. Translation: CASSQNGDRYTEAFF. Full variable domain (outside the CDR3, taken from reference TRBV11-2 and TRBJ1-1): EAGVAQSPRYKIIEKRQSVAFWCNPISGHATLYWYQQILGQGPKLLIQFQNNGVVDDSQLPKDRFSAERLKGVDSTLKIQPAKLEDSAVYLCASSQNGDRYTEAFFGQGTRLTVV.